One sample yielded the 13 T cell receptor beta chains listed below, sequenced in a study of blood T cell repertoires in COVID-19. The protocol was immunoSEQ multiplex PCR, while the TCRdb copy is restricted to in-frame clones and leaves out a portion. The sample carries roughly 250,000 clones, less than 90% recorded once. Input material: peripheral blood. These receptor sequences come from a woman aged 25 to 39 with COVID-19, enrolled during active disease.

This clone was seen more than once but under ten times. The chain's CDR3 is CASSQDSGGAYEQYF. CDR3 nucleotide sequence: TGTGCCAGCAGCCAAGATAGCGGGGGGGCCTACGAGCAGTACTTC. The V and J genes are TRBV4-2 and TRBJ2-7; TRBD2 matches at 11 bases. Unmatched junction bases numbered 0, after V lost 0 bases and J lost 2 bases. CDR1 LGHNA and CDR2 YNFKEQ come from the germline V gene. This CDR3 is built from 15 residues.

The CDR3 bases are TGTGCCAGCAGCATTCTAGCGGGGGACCTCTCCTACGAGCAGTACTTC. Amino acid sequence: CASSILAGDLSYEQYF. V usage is TRBV5-8 and J usage is TRBJ2-7, with TRBD2 matching over 10 bases. V was clipped by 4 bases and J by 0 bases; unmatched bases: 7. The V gene's germline CDR1 is SGHTS and CDR2 YDEGEE. The CDR3 contains 16 residues.

The chain recombines TRBV5-1 with TRBJ2-2; D is uncertain. The CDR3 is 17 amino acids. V lost 1 base and J lost 3, with 16 bases in between. Germline V gene data show CDR1 as SGHRS and CDR2 as YFSETQ. CDR3 protein: CASSLLVTGWDTGELFF. The DNA of the CDR3 is TGCGCCAGCAGCTTGTTGGTTACGGGTTGGGACACCGGGGAGCTGTTTTTT.

The chain links TRBV7-2 to TRBJ1-2; 7 nucleotides align to TRBD1. CDR1 is SGHTA, CDR2 FQGNSA, per germline. CDR3 size: 13 residues. Trimming removed 1 base from V and 8 bases from J; junction bases left unmatched: 4. The CDR3 here is CASSLEGAGGYTF. The CDR3 nucleotides read TGTGCCAGCAGCTTAGAGGGGGCTGGCGGCTACACCTTC.

The count of this clone is one. The chain employs TRBV5-5 and TRBJ2-3; no clear D. From germline, CDR1 is SGHKS and CDR2 YYEKEE (reference sequence). The CDR3 extends over 17 amino acids. Between the trimmed V and J ends, which lost 3 bases and 0 bases, there was a span of 17 bases. DNA for the CDR3: TGTGCCAGCAGCTCGGAACGAAGACTTACTAGCACAGATACGCAGTATTTT. Translated, it gives CASSSERRLTSTDTQYF.

This chain joins TRBV28 and TRBJ1-2, with D possibly being TRBD1 (5 bases). CDR1 is MDHEN, CDR2 SYDVKM, per germline. The germline V and J ends were trimmed by 3 bases and 1 base, with 6 bases remaining between them. The CDR3 consists of 13 residues. CDR3 in DNA: TGTGCCAGCAGTTTTGACAGTAACTATGGCTACACCTTC. It is translated as CASSFDSNYGYTF.

As concerns this clone: The sample contains more than one DNA sequence encoding this CDR3. This sequence joins TRBV5-1 and TRBJ2-5, with D possibly TRBD2 on 6 matching bases. V was cut by 2 bases and J by 2 bases, with 7 bases left in between. The germline gives CDR1 SGHRS, CDR2 YFSETQ. This CDR3 spans 13 amino acids. Written as DNA, the CDR3 is TGCGCCAGCAGCTTTGGGGGGCAAGAGACCCAGTACTTC. Protein: CASSFGGQETQYF.

The chain has TRBV24-1 and TRBJ2-5; TRBD2 might be the D (6 bases). V was clipped by 7 bases and J by 4 bases, with 12 bases between them. This CDR3 is 13 amino acids long. The germline V gene has CDR1 KGHDR and CDR2 SFDVKD. CDR3 sequence: CATRWDSSETQYF. The CDR3 nucleotides read TGTGCCACCAGATGGGACTCCTCAGAGACCCAGTACTTC.

The V and J genes are TRBV15 and TRBJ1-2; 8 bases fit TRBD1. This CDR3 has 14 residues. The V gene's germline CDR1 is LNHNV and CDR2 YYDKDF (reference sequence). V trimming: 5 bases; J trimming: 4 bases; junction bases outside the gene matches: 6. CDR3 sequence: CATSGQGIAYGYTF. The CDR3 bases are TGTGCCACCAGCGGACAGGGTATAGCCTATGGCTACACCTTC.

The chain joins TRBV5-8 to TRBJ2-2, with 7 bases matching TRBD1. The CDR3 totals 16 residues. The junction had 7 bases not matched to a gene; V was cut back by 3 bases and J by 2 bases. Germline loops: CDR1 SGHTS, CDR2 YDEGEE. For the CDR3, the DNA is TGTGCCAGCAGCTCCGGACAGGTTATAAACACCGGGGAGCTGTTTTTT. Amino acids: CASSSGQVINTGELFF.

Of note for this clone: This sample also contains other DNA sequences that code for the same CDR3. The chain carries TRBV19 and TRBJ1-5; 7 nucleotides agree with TRBD1. After removal of 8 bases from V and 2 bases from J, the junction contained 0 bases not matched to a gene. Germline V gene sequence: CDR1 LNHDA, CDR2 SQIVND (reference sequence). The CDR3 length is 12 residues. This CDR3 reads CASGQGNQPQHF. CDR3 nucleotide sequence: TGTGCCAGTGGACAGGGCAATCAGCCCCAGCATTTT.

The chain is built from TRBV11-2 and TRBJ2-2; D unresolved. V was pared by 1 base and J by 4 bases, with 10 bases between. In germline, CDR1 is SGHAT, CDR2 FQNNGV. This CDR3 has 15 amino acids. Written as DNA, the CDR3 is TGTGCCAGCAGCTTAGGCGGCATCGTCACCGGGGAGCTGTTTTTT. Amino acids: CASSLGGIVTGELFF.

In its sample, this clone was seen once. The rearrangement links TRBV2 to TRBJ2-4; TRBD2 is a possible D gene (6 bases). Trimming pared 3 bases from V and 0 bases from J, leaving 9 bases between. The CDR3 runs to 15 residues. The germline CDR1 and CDR2 sequences are SNHLY and FYNNEI. The CDR3 reads CASSEREAAKNIQYF. In DNA, the CDR3 is TGTGCCAGCAGTGAGAGGGAGGCAGCCAAAAACATTCAGTACTTC.